This passage covers 5 T cell receptor beta chains from one sample sequenced in a study of T cells after yellow fever vaccination. TCRdb used MiXCR to reprocess the 5' RACE reads, holding one entry per CDR3 protein. The sample yields about 160,000 distinct CDR3 sequences, 5.5% to 7.5% seen once. Sequences were derived from CD4+ T cells sorted from PBMCs, sampled 4 to 5 days after the first yellow fever vaccination. These receptor sequences come from a man between 18 and 35 years old who received the YFV17D yellow fever vaccine.

This clonotype was counted only a few times. The gene calls are TRBV5-4 and TRBJ2-5; TRBD2 matches at 8 bases. This CDR3 is 15 amino acids long. Germline CDR1 and CDR2: SGHNT and YYREEE (reference sequence). After removal of 2 bases from V and 3 bases from J, the junction contained 6 bases not matched to a gene. The CDR3 DNA follows: TGTGCCAGCAGCTTCAGGGGAGCGGGGGAAGAGACCCAGTACTTC. This codes for CASSFRGAGEETQYF.

Of note for this clonotype: A read error is possible here, since a much larger clone lies one base away. V and J are TRBV27 and TRBJ2-3; 9 bases fit TRBD2. The J segment lost 6 bases and the V segment lost 4 bases, leaving 8 bases of the junction unmatched. Germline values: CDR1 MNHEY, CDR2 SMNVEV (reference sequence). The CDR3 has 15 amino acids. The CDR3 coding sequence is TGTGCCAGCAGTTCCCGCGGGGGGGCGAGCGATACGCAGTATTTT. Residues: CASSSRGGASDTQYF.

The chain carries TRBV12-3 or TRBV12-4 and TRBJ2-2, with TRBD1 identical over 7 bases. The CDR3 covers 14 residues. J gave up 1 base and V 10 bases, and 6 bases lay outside the gene matches. In nucleotides, the CDR3 is TGTGCCACCGAAGGGGGCCTGAACACCGGGGAGCTGTTTTTT. The encoded protein is CATEGGLNTGELFF.

This clonotype was recorded at least ten times. The chain employs TRBV4-3 and TRBJ2-7; D is uncertain. CDR1 and CDR2 from the germline V gene are LGHNA and YSLEER. This CDR3 is built from 14 residues. Trimming removed 1 base at V and 0 bases at J, with 7 bases between. CDR3 protein: CASSQVGYSYEQYF. CDR3 DNA sequence: TGCGCCAGCAGCCAAGTTGGATACTCCTACGAGCAGTACTTC.

This clonotype was seen repeatedly, ten times or more. This chain joins TRBV20-1 and TRBJ2-7, with 7 bases fitting TRBD2. The CDR3 is 14 amino acids. In germline, CDR1 is DFQATT, CDR2 SNEGSKA (reference sequence). Trimming at V came to 2 bases and at J to 2 bases, leaving 6 bases not matched to a gene. The CDR3 nucleotides are TGCAGTGCTAGAAGGTTGGCGGGGGCCTACGAGCAGTACTTC. Its protein product is CSARRLAGAYEQYF.